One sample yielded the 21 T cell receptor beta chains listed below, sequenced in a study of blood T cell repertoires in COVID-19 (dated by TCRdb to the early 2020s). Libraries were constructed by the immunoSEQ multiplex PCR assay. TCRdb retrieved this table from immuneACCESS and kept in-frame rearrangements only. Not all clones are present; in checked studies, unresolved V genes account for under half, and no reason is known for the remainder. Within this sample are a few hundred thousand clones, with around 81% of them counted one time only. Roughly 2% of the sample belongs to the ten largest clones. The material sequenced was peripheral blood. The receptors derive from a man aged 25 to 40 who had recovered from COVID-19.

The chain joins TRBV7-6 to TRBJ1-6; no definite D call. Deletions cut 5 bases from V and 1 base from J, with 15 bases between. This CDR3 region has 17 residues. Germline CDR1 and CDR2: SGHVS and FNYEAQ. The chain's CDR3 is CASSPGVLSSYNSPLHF. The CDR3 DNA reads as TGTGCCAGCAGCCCCGGGGTGCTTAGTTCCTATAATTCACCCCTCCACTTT.

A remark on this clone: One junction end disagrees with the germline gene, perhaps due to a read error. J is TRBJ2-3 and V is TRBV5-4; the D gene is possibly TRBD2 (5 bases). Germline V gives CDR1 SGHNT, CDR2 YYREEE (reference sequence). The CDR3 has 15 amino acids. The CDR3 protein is CASSLVGSRTDTQYF. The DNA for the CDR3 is TGTGCCAGCAGCTTGGTAGGGAGCCGCACGGATACGCAGTATTTT.

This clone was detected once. As DNA, the CDR3 is TGTGCCAGCTCACCACAGGGTCAGGGAGAGACCCAGTACTTC. It specifies CASSPQGQGETQYF. This chain links TRBV18 with TRBJ2-5; D perhaps matches TRBD1 (5 bases). Trimming pared 1 base from V and 4 bases from J, leaving 10 bases between. CDR3 length: 14 residues. The germline V gene has CDR1 KGHSH and CDR2 LQKENI.

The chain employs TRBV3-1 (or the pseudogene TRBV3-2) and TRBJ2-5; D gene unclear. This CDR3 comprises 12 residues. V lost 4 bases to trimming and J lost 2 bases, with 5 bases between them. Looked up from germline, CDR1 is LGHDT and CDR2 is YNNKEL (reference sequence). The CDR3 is CASSLNQETQYF. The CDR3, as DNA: TGTGCCAGCAGCCTCAATCAAGAGACCCAGTACTTC.

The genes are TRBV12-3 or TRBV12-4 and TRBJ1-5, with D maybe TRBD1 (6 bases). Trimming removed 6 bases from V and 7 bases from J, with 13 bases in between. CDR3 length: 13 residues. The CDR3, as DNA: TGTGCCAGCAGCGGTAGGGGGGGCCAGCCCCAGCATTTT. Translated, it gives CASSGRGGQPQHF.

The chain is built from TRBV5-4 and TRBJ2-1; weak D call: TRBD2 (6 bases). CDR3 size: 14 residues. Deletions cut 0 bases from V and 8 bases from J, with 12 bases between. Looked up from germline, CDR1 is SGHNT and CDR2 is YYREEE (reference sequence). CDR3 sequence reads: CASSLELAPYEQFF. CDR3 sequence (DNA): TGTGCCAGCAGCTTGGAACTAGCCCCATATGAGCAGTTCTTC.

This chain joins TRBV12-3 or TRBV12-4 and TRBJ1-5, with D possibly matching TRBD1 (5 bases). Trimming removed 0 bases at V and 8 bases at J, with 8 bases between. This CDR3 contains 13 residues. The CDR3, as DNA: TGTGCCAGCAGTTTAGCGGGGCTGGAGCCCCAGCATTTT. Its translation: CASSLAGLEPQHF.

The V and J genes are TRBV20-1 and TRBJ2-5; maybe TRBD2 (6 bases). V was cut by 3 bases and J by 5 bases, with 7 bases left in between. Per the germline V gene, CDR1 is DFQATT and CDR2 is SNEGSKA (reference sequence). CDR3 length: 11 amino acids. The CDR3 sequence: CSARGLETQYF. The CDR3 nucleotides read TGCAGTGCTAGGGGACTTGAGACCCAGTACTTC.

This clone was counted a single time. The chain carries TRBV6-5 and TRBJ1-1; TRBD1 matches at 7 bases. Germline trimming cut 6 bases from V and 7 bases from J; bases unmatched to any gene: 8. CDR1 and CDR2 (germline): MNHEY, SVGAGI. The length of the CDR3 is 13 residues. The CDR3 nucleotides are TGTGCCAGCAGGCCAAACCGGGACAGTGAAGCTTTCTTT. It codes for CASRPNRDSEAFF.

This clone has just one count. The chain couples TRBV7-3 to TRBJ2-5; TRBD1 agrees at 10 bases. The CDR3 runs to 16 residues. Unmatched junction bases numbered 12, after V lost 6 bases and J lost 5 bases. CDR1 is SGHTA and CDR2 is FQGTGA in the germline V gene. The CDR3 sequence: CASRQPDRGRLETQYF. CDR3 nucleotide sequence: TGTGCCAGCAGACAACCCGACAGGGGGCGCCTTGAGACCCAGTACTTC.

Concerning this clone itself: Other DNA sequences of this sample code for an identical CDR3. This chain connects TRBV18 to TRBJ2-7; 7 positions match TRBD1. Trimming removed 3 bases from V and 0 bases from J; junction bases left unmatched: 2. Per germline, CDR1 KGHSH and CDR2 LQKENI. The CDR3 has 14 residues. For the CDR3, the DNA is TGTGCCAGCTCACCTAGGGACAGCTCCTACGAGCAGTACGTC. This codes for CASSPRDSSYEQYV.

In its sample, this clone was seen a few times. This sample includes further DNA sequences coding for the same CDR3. This chain's CDR3 is CASSQGTGDQPQHF. The CDR3 DNA reads TGTGCCAGCAGCCAGGGTACAGGGGATCAGCCCCAGCATTTT. The chain employs TRBV3-1 (or the pseudogene TRBV3-2) and TRBJ1-5, with 7 bases identical to TRBD1. CDR3 size: 14 residues. From germline, CDR1 is LGHDT and CDR2 YNNKEL (reference sequence). V shed 3 bases, J shed 5 bases, and the junction held 4 bases outside the gene matches.

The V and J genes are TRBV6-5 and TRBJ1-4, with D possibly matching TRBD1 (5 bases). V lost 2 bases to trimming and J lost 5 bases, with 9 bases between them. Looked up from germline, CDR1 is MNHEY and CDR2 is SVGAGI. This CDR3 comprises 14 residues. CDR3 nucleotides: TGTGCCAGCAGTTACGGGCAGGGAAATGAAAAACTGTTTTTT. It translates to CASSYGQGNEKLFF.

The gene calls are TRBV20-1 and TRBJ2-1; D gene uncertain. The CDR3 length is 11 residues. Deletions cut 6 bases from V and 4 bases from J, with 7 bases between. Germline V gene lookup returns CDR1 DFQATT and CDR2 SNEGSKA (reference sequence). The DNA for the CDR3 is TGCAGTGCCCCCAAATACAATGAGCAGTTCTTC. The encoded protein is CSAPKYNEQFF.

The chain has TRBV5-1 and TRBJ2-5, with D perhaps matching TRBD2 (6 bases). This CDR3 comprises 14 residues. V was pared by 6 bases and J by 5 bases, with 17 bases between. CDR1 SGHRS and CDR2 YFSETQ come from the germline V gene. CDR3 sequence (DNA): TGCGCCAGCATAGGCAACTGGGAGGCGGAGACCCAGTACTTC. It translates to CASIGNWEAETQYF.

CDR3 nucleotide sequence: TGTGCCAGCAGCCCCGACTCCGGGGTCCCCTACGAGCAGTACTTC. The encoded protein is CASSPDSGVPYEQYF. The chain carries TRBV14 and TRBJ2-7; weak D call: TRBD2 (5 bases). This CDR3 contains 15 residues. V lost 4 bases and J lost 2, with 15 bases in between. Germline V lookup: CDR1 SGHDN, CDR2 FVKESK. Together with reference TRBV14 and TRBJ2-7, the CDR3 gives the full variable domain: EAGVTQFPSHSVIEKGQTVTLRCDPISGHDNLYWYRRVMGKEIKFLLHFVKESKQDESGMPNNRFLAERTGGTYSTLKVQPAELEDSGVYFCASSPDSGVPYEQYFGPGTRLTVT.

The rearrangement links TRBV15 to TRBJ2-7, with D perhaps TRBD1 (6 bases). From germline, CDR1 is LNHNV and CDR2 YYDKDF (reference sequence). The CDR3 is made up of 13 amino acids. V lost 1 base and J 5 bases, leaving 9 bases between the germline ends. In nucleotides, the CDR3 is TGTGCCACCAGCAGAGCACAGGGTCACGAGCAGTACGTC. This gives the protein CATSRAQGHEQYV.

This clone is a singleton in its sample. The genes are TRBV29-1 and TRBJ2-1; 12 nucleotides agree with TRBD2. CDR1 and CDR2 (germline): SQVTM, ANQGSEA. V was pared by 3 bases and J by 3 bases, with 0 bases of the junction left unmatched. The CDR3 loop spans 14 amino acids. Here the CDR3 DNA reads TGCAGCGTTGAGGGACTAGCGGGCTACAATGAGCAGTTCTTC. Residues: CSVEGLAGYNEQFF.

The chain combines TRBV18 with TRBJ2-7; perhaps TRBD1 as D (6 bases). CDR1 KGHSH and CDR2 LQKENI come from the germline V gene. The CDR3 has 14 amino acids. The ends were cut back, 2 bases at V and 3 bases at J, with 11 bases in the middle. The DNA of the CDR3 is TGTGCCAGCTCACCAGTACAGGGTGACTACGAGCAGTACTTC. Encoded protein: CASSPVQGDYEQYF.

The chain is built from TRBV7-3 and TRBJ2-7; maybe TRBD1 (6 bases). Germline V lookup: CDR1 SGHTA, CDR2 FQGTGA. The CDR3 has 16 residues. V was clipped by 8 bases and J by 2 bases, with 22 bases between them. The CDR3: CASPPAPTGNPYEQYF. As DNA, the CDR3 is TGTGCCAGCCCCCCGGCCCCCACAGGGAACCCCTACGAGCAGTACTTC. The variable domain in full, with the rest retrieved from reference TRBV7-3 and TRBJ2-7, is GAGVSQTPSNKVTEKGKYVELRCDPISGHTALYWYRQSLGQGPEFLIYFQGTGAADDSGLPNDRFFAVRPEGSVSTLKIQRTERGDSAVYLCASPPAPTGNPYEQYFGPGTRLTVT.

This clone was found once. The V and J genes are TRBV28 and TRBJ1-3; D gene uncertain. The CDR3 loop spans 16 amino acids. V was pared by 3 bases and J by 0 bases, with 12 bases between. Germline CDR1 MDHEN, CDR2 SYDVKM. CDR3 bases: TGTGCCAGCAGTTTGGCGGCAGCGAGCTCTGGAAACACCATATATTTT. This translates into CASSLAAASSGNTIYF.